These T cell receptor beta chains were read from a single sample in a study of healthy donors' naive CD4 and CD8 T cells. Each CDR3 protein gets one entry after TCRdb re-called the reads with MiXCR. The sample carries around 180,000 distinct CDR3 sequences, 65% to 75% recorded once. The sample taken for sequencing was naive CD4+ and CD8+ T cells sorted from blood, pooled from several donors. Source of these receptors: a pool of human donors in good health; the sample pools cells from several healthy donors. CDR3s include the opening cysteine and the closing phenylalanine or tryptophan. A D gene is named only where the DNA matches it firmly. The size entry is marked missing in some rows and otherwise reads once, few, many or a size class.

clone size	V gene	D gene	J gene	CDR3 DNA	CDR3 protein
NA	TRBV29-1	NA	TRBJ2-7	TGCAGCGTTGTGGAGCCTCCCAAATACGAGCAGTACTTC	CSVVEPPKYEQYF
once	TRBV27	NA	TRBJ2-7	TGTGCCAGCAGTTTAACTCCGGGACATGGCTACGAGCAGTACTTC	CASSLTPGHGYEQYF
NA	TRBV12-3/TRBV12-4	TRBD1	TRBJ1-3	TGTGCCAGCAGGGGACAGATCGCTGGAAACACCATATATTTT	CASRGQIAGNTIYF
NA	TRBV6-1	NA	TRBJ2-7	TGTGCCAGCCGCCAGGACAAAGACTACGAGCAGTACTTC	CASRQDKDYEQYF
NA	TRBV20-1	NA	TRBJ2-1	TGCAGTGCTAGACTACCAACTTGGTATCCGAATGAGCAGTTCTTC	CSARLPTWYPNEQFF
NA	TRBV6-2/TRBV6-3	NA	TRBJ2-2	TGTGCCAGCAGTTACTCGATCGGCGGACGCACCGGGGAGCTGTTTTTT	CASSYSIGGRTGELFF
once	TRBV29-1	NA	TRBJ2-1	TGCAGCGTTGAAGATCAAGGCGGGTTCCTTTACAATGAGCAGTTCTTC	CSVEDQGGFLYNEQFF
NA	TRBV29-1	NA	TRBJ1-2	TGCAGCGTTGAAGATCGACAGAACTATGGCTACACCTTC	CSVEDRQNYGYTF
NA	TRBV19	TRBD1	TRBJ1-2	TGTGCCAGTAGTCCCAAGGACAGGGGAACCTATGGCTACACCTTC	CASSPKDRGTYGYTF
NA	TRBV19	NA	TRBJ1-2	TGTGCCAGTAGTATGCGGTCAGTAGATCCTGGCTACACCTTC	CASSMRSVDPGYTF
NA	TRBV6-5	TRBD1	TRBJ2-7	TGTGCCAGCAGGCCCCTTACAGGGGCCGTTGACGAGCAGTACTTC	CASRPLTGAVDEQYF
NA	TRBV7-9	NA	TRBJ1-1	TGTGCCAGCCACGGCGACATGGACACTGAAGCTTTCTTT	CASHGDMDTEAFF
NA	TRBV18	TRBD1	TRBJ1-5	TGTGCCAGCTCACGAAACCCCAGGGGGTCAGGTAATCAGCCCCAGCATTTT	CASSRNPRGSGNQPQHF
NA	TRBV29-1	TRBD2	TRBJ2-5	TGCAGCGTTGAGGAGCGGGAGCCCTGGGCCGAGACCCAGTACTTC	CSVEEREPWAETQYF
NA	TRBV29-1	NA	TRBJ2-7	TGCAGCGTTGAACAGCATAACGAGCAGTACTTC	CSVEQHNEQYF
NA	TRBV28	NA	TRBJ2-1	TGTGCCAGCAAGGTGGGCGGGCACTCCTACAATGAGCAGTTCTTC	CASKVGGHSYNEQFF
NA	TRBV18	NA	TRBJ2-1	TGTGCCAGCTCACCATACGGGGCCAATGAGCAGTTCTTC	CASSPYGANEQFF
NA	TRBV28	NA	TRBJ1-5	TGTGCCAGCAGTGCAGGCGGTTTAAGCAATCAGCCCCAGCATTTT	CASSAGGLSNQPQHF
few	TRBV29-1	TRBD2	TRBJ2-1	TGCAGCGTTGTAGGGACTAGCGCCGAGCAGTTCTTC	CSVVGTSAEQFF
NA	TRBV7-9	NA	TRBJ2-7	TGTGCCAGCAGCTACCTACCTGAGGATTACGAGCAGTACTTC	CASSYLPEDYEQYF
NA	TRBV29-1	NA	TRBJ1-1	TGCAGCGCGTCTTCCACAAATCTTGGGAACACTGAAGCTTTCTTT	CSASSTNLGNTEAFF
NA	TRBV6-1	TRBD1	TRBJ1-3	TGTGCCAGCTCGCCTTCCGGGACAGCTGGAAACACCATATATTTT	CASSPSGTAGNTIYF
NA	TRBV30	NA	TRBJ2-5	TGTGCCTGGGCGCCTCCTTCTCTTGGGGAGACCCAGTACTTC	CAWAPPSLGETQYF
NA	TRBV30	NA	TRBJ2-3	TGTGCCTGGAGTGCCTCGGGACCAGATACACAGTATTTT	CAWSASGPDTQYF
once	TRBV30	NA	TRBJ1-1	TGTGCCTGGAGCTCGCATGGGATAGTAACTGAAGCTTTCTTT	CAWSSHGIVTEAFF
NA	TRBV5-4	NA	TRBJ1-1	TGTGCCAGCAGCTCCAAGGAGACTGAAGCTTTCTTT	CASSSKETEAFF
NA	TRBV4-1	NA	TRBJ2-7	TGCGCCAGCAGCCAAGAAGTTCGTTACGACGAGCAGTACTTC	CASSQEVRYDEQYF
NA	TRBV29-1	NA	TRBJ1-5	TGCAGTGTTGAAGACGTGCAGGCTAATAGCAATCAGCCCCAGCATTTT	CSVEDVQANSNQPQHF
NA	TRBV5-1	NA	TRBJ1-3	TGCGCCAGCAGCTTGGAAGGGGCTACTGGAAACACCATATATTTT	CASSLEGATGNTIYF
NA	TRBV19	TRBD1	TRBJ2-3	TGTGCCAGTAGCACGGGCAGGGGGACCGGTACGCAGTATTTT	CASSTGRGTGTQYF
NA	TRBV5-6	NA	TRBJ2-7	TGTGCCAGCAGCTTATCTGAGAGCGGGCAGTACTTC	CASSLSESGQYF
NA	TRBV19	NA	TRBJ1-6	TGTGCCAGTAGCGACGGACCGGGGGAGGATTCACCCCTCCACTTT	CASSDGPGEDSPLHF
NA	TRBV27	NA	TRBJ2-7	TGTGCCAGCAGTTTGAGTAGGGGGTACGAGCAGTACTTC	CASSLSRGYEQYF
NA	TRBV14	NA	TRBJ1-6	TGTGCCAGCAGTCAAGATAGCCGTTTACCCCTCCACTTT	CASSQDSRLPLHF
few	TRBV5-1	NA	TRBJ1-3	TGCGCCAGCAGGACCCGGTTCTCTGGAAACACCATATATTTT	CASRTRFSGNTIYF
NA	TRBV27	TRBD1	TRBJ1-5	TGTGCCAGCAGTACCGGGACAGGGGGCGATCAGCCCCAGCATTTT	CASSTGTGGDQPQHF
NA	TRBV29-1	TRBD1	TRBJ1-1	TGCAGCGGGACAGGCGATTTGAACACTGAAGCTTTCTTT	CSGTGDLNTEAFF
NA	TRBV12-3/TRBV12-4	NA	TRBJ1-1	TGTGTCAGCAGTGCCCTAATTGGCGCTTTCTTT	CVSSALIGAFF
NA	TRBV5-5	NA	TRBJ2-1	TGTGCCAGCAGCCCTGGGACGGGGATTAGCTCCTACAATGAGCAGTTCTTC	CASSPGTGISSYNEQFF
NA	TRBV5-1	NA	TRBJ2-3	TGCGCCAGCAGCAGAGAAGCAAGCACAGATACGCAGTATTTT	CASSREASTDTQYF
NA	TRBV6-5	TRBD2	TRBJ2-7	TGTGCCAGCAGCCACCTCAGGACTAGCTGGTCCTACGAGCAGTACTTC	CASSHLRTSWSYEQYF
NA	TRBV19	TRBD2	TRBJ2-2	TGTGCCAGTAGTTCACCCGGACTAGAGGGGACCGGGGAGCTGTTTTTT	CASSSPGLEGTGELFF
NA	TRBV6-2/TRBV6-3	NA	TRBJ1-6	TGTGCCAGTAGGCGACAGCCAAATTCACCCCTCCACTTT	CASRRQPNSPLHF
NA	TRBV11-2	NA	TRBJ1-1	TGTGCCAGCAGTCTAAACACTGGACACACGTTTGCTGAAGCTTTCTTT	CASSLNTGHTFAEAFF
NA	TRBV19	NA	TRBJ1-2	TGTGCCAGTAGTATCCCGGACCCGATTTGGTATGGCTACACCTTC	CASSIPDPIWYGYTF
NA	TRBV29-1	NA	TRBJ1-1	TGCGGCGGAGAAAACACTGAAGCTTTCTTT	CGGENTEAFF
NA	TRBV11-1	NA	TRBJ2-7	TGTGCCAGCAGCGGACGGGACGGGAGCTCCTACGAGCAGTACTTC	CASSGRDGSSYEQYF
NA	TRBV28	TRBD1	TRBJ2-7	TGTGCCAGCAGTGGGACAGGGCGCTCCTACGAGCAGTACTTC	CASSGTGRSYEQYF